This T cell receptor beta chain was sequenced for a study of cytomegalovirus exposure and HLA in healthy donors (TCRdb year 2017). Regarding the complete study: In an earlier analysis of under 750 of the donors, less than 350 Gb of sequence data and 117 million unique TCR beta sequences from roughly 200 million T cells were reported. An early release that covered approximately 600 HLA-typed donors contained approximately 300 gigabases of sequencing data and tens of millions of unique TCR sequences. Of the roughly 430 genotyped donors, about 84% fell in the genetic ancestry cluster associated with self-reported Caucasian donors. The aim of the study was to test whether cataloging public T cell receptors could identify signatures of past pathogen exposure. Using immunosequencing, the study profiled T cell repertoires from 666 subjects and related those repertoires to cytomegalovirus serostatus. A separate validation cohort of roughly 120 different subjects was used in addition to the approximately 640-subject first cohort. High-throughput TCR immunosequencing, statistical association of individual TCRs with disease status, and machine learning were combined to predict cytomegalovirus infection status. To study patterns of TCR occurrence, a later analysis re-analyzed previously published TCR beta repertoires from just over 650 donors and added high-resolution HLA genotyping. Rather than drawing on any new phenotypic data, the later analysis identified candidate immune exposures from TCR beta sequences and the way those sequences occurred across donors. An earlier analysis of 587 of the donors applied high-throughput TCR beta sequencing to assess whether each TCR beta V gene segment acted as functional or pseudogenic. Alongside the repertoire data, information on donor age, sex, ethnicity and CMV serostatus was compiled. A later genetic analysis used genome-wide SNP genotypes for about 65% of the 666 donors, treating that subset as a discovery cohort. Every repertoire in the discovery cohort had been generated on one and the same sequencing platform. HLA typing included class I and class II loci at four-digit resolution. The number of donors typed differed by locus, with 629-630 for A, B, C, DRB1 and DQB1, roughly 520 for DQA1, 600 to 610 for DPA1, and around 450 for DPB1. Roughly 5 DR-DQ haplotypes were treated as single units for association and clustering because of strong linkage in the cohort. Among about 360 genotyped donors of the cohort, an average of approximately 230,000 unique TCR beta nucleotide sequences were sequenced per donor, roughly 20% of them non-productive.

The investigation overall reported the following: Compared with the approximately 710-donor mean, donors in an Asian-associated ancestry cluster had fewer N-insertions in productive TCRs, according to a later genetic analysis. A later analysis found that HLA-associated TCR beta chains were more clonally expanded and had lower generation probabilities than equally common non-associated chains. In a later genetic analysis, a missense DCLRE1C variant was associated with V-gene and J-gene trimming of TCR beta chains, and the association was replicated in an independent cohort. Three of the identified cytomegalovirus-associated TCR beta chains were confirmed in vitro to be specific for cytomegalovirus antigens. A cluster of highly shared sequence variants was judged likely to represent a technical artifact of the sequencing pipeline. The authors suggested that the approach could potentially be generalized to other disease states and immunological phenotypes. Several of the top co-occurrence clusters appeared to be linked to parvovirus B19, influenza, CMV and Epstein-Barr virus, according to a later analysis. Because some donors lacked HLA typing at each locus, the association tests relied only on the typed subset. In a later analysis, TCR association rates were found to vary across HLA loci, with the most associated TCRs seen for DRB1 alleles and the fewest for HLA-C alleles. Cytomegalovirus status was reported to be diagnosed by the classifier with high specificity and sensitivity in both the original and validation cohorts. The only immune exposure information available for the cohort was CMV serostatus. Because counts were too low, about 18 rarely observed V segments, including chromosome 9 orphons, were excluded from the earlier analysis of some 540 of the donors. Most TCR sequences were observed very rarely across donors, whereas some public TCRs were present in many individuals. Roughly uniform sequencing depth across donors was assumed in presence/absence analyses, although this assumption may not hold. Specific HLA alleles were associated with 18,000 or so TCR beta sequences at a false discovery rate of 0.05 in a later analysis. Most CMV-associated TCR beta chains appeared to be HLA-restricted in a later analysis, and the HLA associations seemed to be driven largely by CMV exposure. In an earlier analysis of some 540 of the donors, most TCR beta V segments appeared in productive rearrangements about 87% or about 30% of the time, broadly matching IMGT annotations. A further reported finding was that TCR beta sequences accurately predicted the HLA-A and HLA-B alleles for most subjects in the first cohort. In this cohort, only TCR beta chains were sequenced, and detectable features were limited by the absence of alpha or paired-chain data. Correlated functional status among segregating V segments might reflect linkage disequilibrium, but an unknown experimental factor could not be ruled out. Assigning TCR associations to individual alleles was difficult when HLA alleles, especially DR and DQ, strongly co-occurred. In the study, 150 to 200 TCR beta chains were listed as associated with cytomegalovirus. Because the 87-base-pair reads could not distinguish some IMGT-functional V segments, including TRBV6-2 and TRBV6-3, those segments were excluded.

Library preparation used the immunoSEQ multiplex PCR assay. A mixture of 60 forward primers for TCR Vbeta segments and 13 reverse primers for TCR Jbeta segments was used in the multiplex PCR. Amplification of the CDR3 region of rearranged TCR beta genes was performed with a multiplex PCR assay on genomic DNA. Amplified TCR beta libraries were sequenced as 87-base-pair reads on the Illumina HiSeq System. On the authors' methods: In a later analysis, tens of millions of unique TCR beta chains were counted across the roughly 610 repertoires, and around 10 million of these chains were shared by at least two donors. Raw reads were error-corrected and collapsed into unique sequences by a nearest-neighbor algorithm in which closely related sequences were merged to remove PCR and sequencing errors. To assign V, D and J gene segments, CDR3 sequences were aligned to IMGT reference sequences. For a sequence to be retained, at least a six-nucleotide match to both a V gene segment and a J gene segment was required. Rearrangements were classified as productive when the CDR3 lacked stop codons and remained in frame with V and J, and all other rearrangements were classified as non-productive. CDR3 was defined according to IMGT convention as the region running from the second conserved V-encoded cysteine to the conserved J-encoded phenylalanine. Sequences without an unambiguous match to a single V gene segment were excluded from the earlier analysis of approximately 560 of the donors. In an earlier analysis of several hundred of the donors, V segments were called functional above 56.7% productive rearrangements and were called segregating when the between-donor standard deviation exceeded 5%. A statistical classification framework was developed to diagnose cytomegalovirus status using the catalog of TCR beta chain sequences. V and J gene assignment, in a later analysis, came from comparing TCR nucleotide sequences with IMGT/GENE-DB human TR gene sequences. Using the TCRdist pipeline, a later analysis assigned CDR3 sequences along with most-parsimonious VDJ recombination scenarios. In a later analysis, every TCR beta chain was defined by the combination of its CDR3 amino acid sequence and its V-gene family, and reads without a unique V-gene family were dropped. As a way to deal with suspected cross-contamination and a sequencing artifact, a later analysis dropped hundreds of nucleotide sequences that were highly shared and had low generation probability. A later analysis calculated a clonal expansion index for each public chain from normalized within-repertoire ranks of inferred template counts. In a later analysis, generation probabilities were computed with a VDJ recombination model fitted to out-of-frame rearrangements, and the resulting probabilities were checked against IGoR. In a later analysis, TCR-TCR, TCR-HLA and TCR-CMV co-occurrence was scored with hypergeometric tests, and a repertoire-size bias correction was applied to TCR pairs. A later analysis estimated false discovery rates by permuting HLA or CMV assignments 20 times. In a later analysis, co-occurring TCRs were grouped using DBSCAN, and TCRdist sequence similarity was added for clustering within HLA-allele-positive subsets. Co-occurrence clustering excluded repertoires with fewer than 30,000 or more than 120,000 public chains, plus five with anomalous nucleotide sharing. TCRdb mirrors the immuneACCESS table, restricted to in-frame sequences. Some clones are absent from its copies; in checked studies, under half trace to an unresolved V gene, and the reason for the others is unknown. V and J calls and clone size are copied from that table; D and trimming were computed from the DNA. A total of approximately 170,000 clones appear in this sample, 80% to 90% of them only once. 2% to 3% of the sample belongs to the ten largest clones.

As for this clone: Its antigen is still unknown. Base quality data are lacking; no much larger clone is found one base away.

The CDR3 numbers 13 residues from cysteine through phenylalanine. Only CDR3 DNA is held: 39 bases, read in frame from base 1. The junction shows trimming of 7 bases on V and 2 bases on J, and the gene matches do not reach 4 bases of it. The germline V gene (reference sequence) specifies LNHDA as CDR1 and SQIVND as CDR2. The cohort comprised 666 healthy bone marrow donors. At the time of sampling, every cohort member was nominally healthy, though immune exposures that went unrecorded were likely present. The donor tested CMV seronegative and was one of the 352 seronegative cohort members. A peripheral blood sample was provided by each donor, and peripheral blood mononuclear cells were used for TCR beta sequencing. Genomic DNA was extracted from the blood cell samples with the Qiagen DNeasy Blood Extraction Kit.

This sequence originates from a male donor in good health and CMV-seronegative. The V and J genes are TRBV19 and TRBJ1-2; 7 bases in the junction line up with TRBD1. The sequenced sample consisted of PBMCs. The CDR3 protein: CASKETGNYGYTF. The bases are TGTGCCAGTAAGGAGACAGGGAACTATGGCTACACCTTC.